This T cell receptor beta chain was identified during a study of beta chain features in type 1 diabetes. Overall study results and limits: A closer apparent resemblance between naive, central memory and Treg TCRB repertoires was seen in patients than in healthy donors. All four CD4+ subsets of Type 1 diabetes patients contained TCRB CDR3s that were moderately but significantly shorter. Shorter templates might be favored by PCR, equally in patients and controls. Whether TCRB rearrangement is influenced by HLA type went unresolved here.

Sequenced material consisted of expressed TCRB transcripts (all of the isolated RNA was reverse transcribed). The assay was immunoSEQ multiplex PCR, and TCRdb's table has in-frame clones only and misses some. The table records 300,000 or so clones, roughly an eighth of them present only once. With regard to this clone: Its antigen is currently unknown.

The trim removed 0 bases at V and 5 bases at J, leaving 7 bases unmatched. CDR1 is SGDLS, CDR2 YYNGEE, per germline. There are 16 residues in the CDR3. Markers CD45RO/CCR7/CD25/CD127/CD95/CD27 served to sort CD4+ naive, central memory, regulatory and stem cell-like memory cells. The chain is built from TRBV9 and TRBJ2-5; 10 positions match TRBD2. The source is a man younger than 40 with type 1 diabetes. Source material: naive CD4+ T cells from blood. The CDR3 is CASSVVASGRYETQYF. CDR3 DNA: TGTGCCAGCAGCGTAGTGGCTAGCGGGAGATACGAGACCCAGTACTTC.